The entry below describes one T cell receptor beta chain. Its antigen is not identified. The sample is drawn from a study of T cell repertoires in ileal Crohn's disease. Overall study context: Surgery for a complication: stricturing in 61%, penetrating in around 39%.

Per sample, 400 to 550 nanograms of biopsy DNA were TCRB immunosequenced. Sequencing was performed with immunoSEQ multiplex PCR; in TCRdb, only in-frame clones are kept and a portion is missing. The data contain some 6,000 clones, 80% of them singletons. Trimming cost V 5 bases and J 3 bases, with 17 bases left between them. The CDR3 runs to 15 residues. In germline, CDR1 is SQVTM, CDR2 ANQGSEA. General study points: All patients with clonality above 26.8% had endoscopic recurrence.

Sequences were obtained from ileal tissue. The TCR sequence derives from an adult with Crohn's disease. The rearrangement uses TRBV29-1 and TRBJ2-1, with D maybe TRBD1 (7 bases). The CDR3 here is CSVIGGGFGYNEQFF. CDR3 DNA sequence: TGCAGCGTTATCGGAGGGGGCTTTGGCTACAATGAGCAGTTCTTC.